Sequencing of this T cell receptor (beta chain) was carried out in a study of OX40 agonist ivuxolimab in advanced cancers. In the study overall: Ivuxolimab was an agonistic, fully human IgG2 monoclonal antibody directed against OX40 (CD134), a costimulatory receptor. Intravenous ivuxolimab was administered to patients every 2 weeks at six dose levels: 0.01, 0.1, 0.3, 1.5, 3 and 10 mg/kg. Of the roughly 52 dose-escalation patients, hepatocellular carcinoma was present in some 19, melanoma in around 15, renal cell carcinoma in 9 and head and neck cancer in 9. The paper reports the monotherapy dose-escalation portion (N ≈ 50 patients) of the phase I ivuxolimab trial. Patients were allowed to have had prior anti-PD-1, anti-PD-L1 or anti-CTLA-4 therapy, and approximately 43% of the dose-escalation patients had previously received checkpoint inhibitors. The purpose of peripheral TCRbeta sequencing was to test whether ivuxolimab changed TCR sequence diversity and led to clonal T-cell expansion. The dose-escalation cohort was around 84% male with a mean age of roughly 62 years, ranging from 23 to 79. Partial responses occurred in three dose-escalation patients, of whom one had hepatocellular carcinoma and two had cutaneous melanoma.

Genomic DNA was extracted from sorted cells for sequencing of the TCRbeta CDR3 region. TCRbeta CDR3 regions were sequenced using the immunoSEQ Assay. Held by TCRdb, this immuneACCESS table contains in-frame sequences only and omits some clones. Under half of the omission traces to an unresolved V gene where checked; the cause of the rest is unknown. Present in this sample are 55,000 to 70,000 clones, 84% of which were seen just once. The top ten clones comprise approximately 4.5% of the sample. The sample holds a few counts of this clone. This receptor's antigen is unknown. No much larger clone is present one base from it, and per-base qualities are unavailable. The trial excluded patients who had a history of autoimmune disease or were on systemic immunosuppression. Peripheral blood for TCR sequencing was collected from all dose cohorts at baseline, on cycle 4 day 1, and on cycle 7 day 1. Samples came from an open-label, multicenter, first-in-human phase I dose-escalation trial of ivuxolimab. Adults with locally advanced or metastatic melanoma, renal cell carcinoma, hepatocellular carcinoma or head and neck squamous cell carcinoma were enrolled in the trial. Before TCR sequencing, CD4+ T cells and CD8+ T cells from peripheral blood were sorted into separate populations.

The cysteine opens and the phenylalanine closes a CDR3 of 13 amino acids. Only CDR3 DNA is held: 39 bases, read in frame from base 1. The V end loses 5 bases and the J end loses 6 bases, and a stretch of 17 bases separates them. CDR1 SQVTM and CDR2 ANQGSEA were looked up in the germline V gene. Beyond this particular receptor, the publication reports: In the 0.1-3.0 mg/kg groups, partial responders had among the lowest normalized peripheral clonal expansion, particularly in CD8+ T cells. At doses of 0.1 to 3.0 mg/kg, clonal expansion of both CD4+ and CD8+ T cells in blood was seen between baseline and week 6. On average, CD8+ T cells showed more expanded clones than CD4+ T cells after ivuxolimab. Antigen specificity was not determined for the clonally expanded peripheral T cells. Low levels of normalized T-cell clonal expansion were also seen in some patients who did not respond.

The sample consisted of CD4+ or CD8+ T cells sorted from blood, taken in a trial of the OX40 agonist ivuxolimab. The V and J segments used are TRBV29-1 and TRBJ2-7, and TRBD2 may be the D gene, going by 5 matching bases. The receptor's source is an adult with an advanced solid tumor such as melanoma, head and neck, liver or kidney cancer. The CDR3 reads CSVFGVGKGEQYF. The nucleotide sequence reads as follows: TGCAGCGTTTTCGGGGTTGGTAAGGGCGAGCAGTACTTC.